The 17 T cell receptor beta chains listed next were all sequenced from one sample in a study of T cell repertoires in cytomegalovirus infection. Their antigens are not known. A single record per CDR3 protein comes from TCRdb applying MiXCR to the reads. This table holds hundreds of thousands of distinct CDR3 sequences, about 33% found once. The material sequenced was cultured CD8+ T cells from PBMCs, taken from culture after CMV antigen stimulation. The receptors originated from a human donor in good health (CMV status not recorded). Some clones in this sample may be carry-over from other donors' samples.

The chain carries TRBV5-4 and TRBJ2-5; possible D gene TRBD1, 6 bases. CDR3 length equals 16 residues. V shed 0 bases and J shed 4 bases, with 16 bases lying between them. From germline, CDR1 is SGHNT and CDR2 YYREEE (reference sequence). CDR3 sequence (DNA): TGTGCCAGCAGCTTGGGTTTCAGGGGTTCAAGAGAGACCCAGTACTTC. Residues: CASSLGFRGSRETQYF.

The chain has TRBV28 and TRBJ2-5; perhaps TRBD2 as D (5 bases). Trimming cost V 5 bases and J 4 bases, with 11 bases left between them. Germline V gene lookup returns CDR1 MDHEN and CDR2 SYDVKM. The CDR3 has 13 residues. The DNA of the CDR3 is TGTGCCAGCAGTCACCCTCGGGGAGAGACCCAGTACTTC. Translating it yields CASSHPRGETQYF.

This chain links TRBV10-3 with TRBJ2-6; 10 nucleotides align to TRBD1. Germline V gene data show CDR1 as ENHRY and CDR2 as SYGVKD. After removal of 10 bases from V and 0 bases from J, the junction contained 6 bases not matched to a gene. The CDR3 sequence is 16 residues long. In DNA, the CDR3 is TGTGCCACCCCGACAGGGGGCTACTCTGGGGCCAACGTCCTGACTTTC. Translation: CATPTGGYSGANVLTF.

The CDR3 coding sequence is TGTGCCAGCAGTCCTACGGGGGGTGTGTACAATGAGCAGTTCTTC. Amino acid sequence: CASSPTGGVYNEQFF. V usage is TRBV6-5 and J usage is TRBJ2-1; the match to TRBD2 covers 7 bases. Germline trimming cut 5 bases from V and 4 bases from J; bases unmatched to any gene: 8. The CDR3 length is 15 residues. Germline values: CDR1 MNHEY, CDR2 SVGAGI.

This clonotype was observed a handful of times. The chain combines TRBV10-3 with TRBJ1-2; 10 bases are a match to TRBD1. The CDR3 has 15 residues. The J segment lost 4 bases and the V segment lost 5 bases, leaving 7 bases of the junction unmatched. Germline V lookup: CDR1 ENHRY, CDR2 SYGVKD. The CDR3 DNA follows: TGTGCCATCAGTTGGACAGGGGGAAATAGCTATGGCTACACCTTC. It codes for CAISWTGGNSYGYTF.

The chain joins TRBV27 to TRBJ2-1; 9 bases match TRBD1. The CDR3 is 14 residues long. Germline V lookup: CDR1 MNHEY, CDR2 SMNVEV (reference sequence). The J segment lost 8 bases and the V segment lost 2 bases, leaving 4 bases of the junction unmatched. CDR3: CASSLRTGVDEQFF. The CDR3 region has the DNA TGTGCCAGCAGTTTAAGGACAGGGGTTGATGAGCAGTTCTTC.

This clonotype turned up a few times. This chain joins TRBV12-3 or TRBV12-4 and TRBJ2-3, with a possible D match to TRBD2 (7 bases). Trimming pared 8 bases from V and 0 bases from J, leaving 12 bases between. This CDR3 spans 14 amino acids. The DNA of the CDR3 is TGTGCCAGCGACCGGGGGGCGAGCACAGATACGCAGTATTTT. Its translation is CASDRGASTDTQYF.

The chain joins TRBV6-2 or TRBV6-3 to TRBJ1-5; D is ambiguous. This CDR3 region has 15 residues. Trimming stripped 6 bases from V and 4 bases from J, with 16 bases between. In germline, CDR1 is MNHEY, CDR2 SVGEGT. Here the CDR3 DNA reads TGTGCCAGCAGGATCGAGGTAGGGAGGAATCAGCCCCAGCATTTT. It is translated as CASRIEVGRNQPQHF.

This chain connects TRBV4-1 to TRBJ1-1; TRBD1 is a possible D gene (5 bases). Deletions cut 1 base from V and 4 bases from J, with 13 bases between. Per germline, CDR1 MGHRA and CDR2 YSYEKL. The CDR3 runs to 15 residues. The chain's CDR3 is CASSQGAGLGTEAFF. CDR3 DNA: TGCGCCAGCAGCCAAGGTGCGGGGCTAGGCACTGAAGCTTTCTTT.

This clonotype was observed many times. This rearrangement joins TRBV5-6 to TRBJ2-1; 11 bases are shared with TRBD1. V trimming: 4 bases; J trimming: 9 bases; junction bases outside the gene matches: 12. CDR1 SGHDT and CDR2 YYEEEE come from the germline V gene. This CDR3 contains 16 residues. This CDR3 reads CASSEGQGAIWGEQFF. DNA for the CDR3: TGTGCCAGCAGCGAAGGACAGGGGGCGATTTGGGGTGAGCAGTTCTTC.

This clonotype was found a few times. This rearrangement joins TRBV28 to TRBJ1-5; 7 bases line up with TRBD1. The CDR3 covers 17 residues. Germline CDR1 MDHEN, CDR2 SYDVKM. The J segment lost 0 bases and the V segment lost 5 bases, leaving 10 bases of the junction unmatched. CDR3 residues: CASSPVEGAYSNQPQHF. The CDR3, as DNA: TGTGCCAGCAGTCCCGTAGAGGGGGCCTATAGCAATCAGCCCCAGCATTTT.

The V and J genes are TRBV12-5 and TRBJ1-1; D call uncertain. The germline V gene encodes CDR1 LGHNT and CDR2 FRNRAP. The V end was cut by 7 bases, the J end by 3 bases, with 24 bases between. This CDR3 comprises 17 residues. The CDR3 is CASAFKADLTLHTEAFF. CDR3 DNA: TGTGCTAGTGCTTTTAAAGCGGACCTGACCCTCCACACTGAAGCTTTCTTT.

This clonotype occurred a few times. The J gene is TRBJ1-2, the V gene TRBV20-1; maybe TRBD1 (6 bases). This CDR3 has 14 residues. Trimming removed 7 bases at V and 5 bases at J, with 20 bases between. The germline gives CDR1 DFQATT, CDR2 SNEGSKA (reference sequence). The CDR3 loop reads CSVRDHRAAYGYTF. The CDR3 DNA is TGCAGTGTAAGGGATCACAGGGCAGCATATGGCTACACCTTC.

For this clonotype: With a much larger clone just one base away, this may be a read error. CDR3 amino acids: CASSPGLAGGDNEQFF. CDR3 sequence (DNA): TGTGCCAGCAGCCCCGGACTAGCGGGGGGTGACAATGAGCAGTTCTTC. This chain links TRBV7-8 with TRBJ2-1, with 14 bases that match TRBD2. With V trimmed by 5 bases and J by 5 bases, 5 bases remained unmatched. The CDR3 is 16 amino acids. CDR1 SGHVS and CDR2 FQNEAQ come from the germline V gene.

On this clonotype: As the CDR3 is not closed by the conserved phenylalanine or tryptophan, this likely results from a read error. The CDR3 protein is CASKGLYGEQYS. In DNA, the CDR3 is TGTGCCAGTAAGGGACTGTACGGCGAGCAGTACTCC. The rearrangement joins TRBV19 to TRBJ2-7; D may be TRBD2 (6 bases). V lost 7 bases to trimming and J lost 6 bases, with 13 bases between them. Germline CDR1 LNHDA, CDR2 SQIVND (reference sequence). The CDR3 has 12 residues.

The chain couples TRBV7-4 to TRBJ1-4; 7 bases agree with TRBD1. This CDR3 has 14 residues. Unmatched junction bases numbered 9, after V lost 6 bases and J lost 8 bases. Per the germline V gene, CDR1 is SGHVT and CDR2 is SQSDAQ. The CDR3 reads CASRQTGPGEKLFF. CDR3 bases: TGTGCCAGCAGGCAGACAGGGCCCGGGGAAAAACTGTTTTTT.

This clonotype was counted between two and nine times. This chain connects TRBV20-1 to TRBJ2-3; 8 nucleotides agree with TRBD2. The CDR3 extends over 16 amino acids. The germline gives CDR1 DFQATT, CDR2 SNEGSKA (reference sequence). The V and J ends lost 0 bases and 6 bases, in that order; junction bases with no gene match: 11. CDR3 region: CSARDTGGIFLDTQYF. The CDR3 DNA is TGCAGTGCTAGAGATACGGGGGGGATCTTTCTGGATACGCAGTATTTT.